The subject of this entry is one TCR beta chain. This sample was included in a study of blood T cell repertoires in COVID-19. The CDR3 loop spans 12 amino acids. The J segment lost 8 bases and the V segment lost 2 bases, leaving 3 bases of the junction unmatched. Germline V gene lookup returns CDR1 SNHLY and CDR2 FYNNEI. Grouping used clinical history reported by participants in a survey and questionnaire. Method: immunoSEQ multiplex PCR; TCRdb's copy keeps in-frame clones and lacks some. The data show approximately 380,000 clones, 85% to 90% seen once. V usage is TRBV2 and J usage is TRBJ2-7; 7 bases are a match to TRBD1. Sample: PBMCs or T cells enriched from blood (not recorded which). This clonotype originated in a woman aged 18-29 years who had recovered from COVID-19. CDR3 residues: CASSEKGGKQYF. CDR3 DNA sequence: TGTGCCAGCAGTGAAAAAGGGGGCAAGCAGTACTTC. Complete variable domain (other parts from reference TRBV2 and TRBJ2-7): EPEVTQTPSHQVTQMGQEVILRCVPISNHLYFYWYRQILGQKVEFLVSFYNNEISEKSEIFDDQFSVERPDGSNFTLKIRSTKLEDSAMYFCASSEKGGKQYFGPGTRLTVT.